Below, one TCR beta chain is given with its context. The CDR3 has 14 residues. CDR1 is MNHNS and CDR2 is SASEGT in the germline V gene. Trimming shortened V by 0 bases and J by 6 bases, and 6 bases separated the two germline ends. Here immunoSEQ multiplex PCR was the method, and the copy in TCRdb shows in-frame clones only, minus some. The sample includes about 150,000 clones, about 86% of them seen just once. The sample is drawn from a study of control samples from healthy donors and cancer patients. The specimen was blood. The sequence derives from a man between 18 and 29 years old in good health. The chain uses TRBV6-1 and TRBJ1-6, with unresolved D. CDR3 coding DNA: TGTGCCAGCAGTGAAGCGACCGGTAATTCACCCCTCCACTTT. It yields the protein CASSEATGNSPLHF.